This T cell receptor beta chain was recorded in a study of cytomegalovirus exposure and HLA in healthy donors. Study overall: An early data release held around 80 million unique TCRs from HLA-typed donors.

Regarding this clone: The antigen is unknown.

Study-level findings and limits: Sequencing had likely introduced a cluster of highly shared sequence variants as an artifact. An analysis was carried out at a later point. It showed that HLA-associated TCR beta chains were more clonally expanded than equally common non-associated chains.

CDR3 length: 12 amino acids. Trimming took 6 bases from V and 12 from J, leaving 17 bases between them. Germline loops: CDR1 SGHTA, CDR2 FQGNSA. The study ran its PCR with 60 Vbeta and 13 Jbeta primers. The data were produced by immunoSEQ multiplex PCR, yet TCRdb's version contains in-frame clones alone and is incomplete. The sample has about 130,000 clones, more than 60% seen once. Material: PBMCs. The rearrangement links TRBV7-2 to TRBJ1-2, with a tentative D call TRBD1 (5 bases). The source of this sequence is a woman aged 40 to 50 in good health and CMV-seropositive. The CDR3 sequence is CASSYGGKTDTF. The CDR3 nucleotides are TGTGCCAGCAGTTATGGGGGGAAGACAGACACCTTC.